This T cell receptor (beta chain) was identified in a study of blood T cell repertoires in COVID-19. The CDR3 contains 12 residues. Per the germline V gene, CDR1 is MNHEY and CDR2 is SVGAGI. V lost 6 bases to trimming and J lost 2 bases, with 7 bases between them. Authors' methods: Reference gene primer amplification in the assay estimated nucleated cell counts. Libraries were prepared by immunoSEQ multiplex PCR; TCRdb keeps only in-frame clonotypes and omits some of them. That table furnishes V, J and clone size, whereas the DNA furnished D and trimming. Among roughly 100,000 clones, 70% to 90% were seen once, and the ten largest hold 2.1%.

This TCR derives from a human donor in a cohort sampled during active COVID-19. The V and J genes are TRBV6-5 and TRBJ2-5; D call uncertain. The sequenced sample was peripheral blood. The CDR3 reads CASRTYQETQYF. The CDR3 DNA sequence: TGTGCCAGCAGGACTTATCAAGAGACCCAGTACTTC.